Described below is a single T cell receptor (beta chain) sequence and its context. What it binds is unknown. Trimming took 5 bases from V and 4 from J, leaving 24 bases between them. Germline-derived CDR1 and CDR2 are SEHNR and FQNEAQ (reference sequence). The CDR3 extends over 18 amino acids. This entry comes from a study of cytomegalovirus exposure and HLA in healthy donors. On the study more broadly: Counted in an early data release were about 85 million unique TCRs from HLA-typed donors. Points from the study as a whole: Specificity of three CMV-associated chains for CMV antigens was verified in vitro.

Primers for the PCR totalled 60 Vbeta and 13 Jbeta. TCRdb's copy holds only in-frame clones and misses some; the assay was immunoSEQ multiplex PCR. This sample carries 150,000 to 160,000 clones, roughly 85% of them seen once, and the ten largest clones take roughly 2.3%. The sequence came from a woman aged 18-29 years in good health and CMV-seronegative. This sequence joins TRBV7-9 and TRBJ2-4; D is possibly TRBD1 (6 bases). Sequencing was done on a sample of PBMCs. CDR3 in amino acids: CASSRLVSKGDTKNIQYF. The CDR3 nucleotides read TGTGCCAGCAGCCGATTGGTCAGTAAGGGGGATACAAAAAACATTCAGTACTTC.